The TCR beta chain described here comes from a study of PD-1 blockade in classical Hodgkin lymphoma. Study conclusions and caveats: Baseline diversity in complete responders resembled that of newly diagnosed patients.

The germline V and J ends were trimmed by 8 bases and 2 bases, with 13 bases remaining between them. Germline CDR1 is MNHEY and CDR2 is SVGAGI. The CDR3 runs to 14 residues. Sequenced by immunoSEQ multiplex PCR; TCRdb stores in-frame clones only, minus some. The sample has roughly 11,000 clones; 85% are singletons. Relapses following autologous stem cell transplantation were seen in all patients, with brentuximab vedotin exposure varying. Progressive disease, partial response or complete response was each patient's best response. Concerning this clone: Its antigen is not known.

The chain combines TRBV6-5 with TRBJ2-1; D possibly uses TRBD1 or TRBD2 (5 bases each). The TCR sequence derives from a human donor with classical Hodgkin lymphoma. This specimen was peripheral blood mononuclear cells (PBMCs), taken at baseline. The CDR3 reads CASGPGTTYNEQFF. CDR3 sequence (DNA): TGTGCCAGCGGACCCGGGACGACCTACAATGAGCAGTTCTTC.